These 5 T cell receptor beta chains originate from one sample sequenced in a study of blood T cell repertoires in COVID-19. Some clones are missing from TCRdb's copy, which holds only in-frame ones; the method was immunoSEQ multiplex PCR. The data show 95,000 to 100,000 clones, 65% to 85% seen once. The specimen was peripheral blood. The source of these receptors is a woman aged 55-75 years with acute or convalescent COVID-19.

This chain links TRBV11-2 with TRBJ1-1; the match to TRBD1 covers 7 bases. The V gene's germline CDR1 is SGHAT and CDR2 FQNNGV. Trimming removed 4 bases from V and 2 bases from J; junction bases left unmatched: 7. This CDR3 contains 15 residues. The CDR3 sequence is CASSSTNRGNTEAFF. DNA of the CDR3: TGTGCCAGCAGCTCGACGAACAGGGGAAACACTGAAGCTTTCTTT.

The CDR3 nucleotides are TGTGCCACCAGAGATGGGACAGGGGGGAACACTGAAGCTTTCTTT. It is translated as CATRDGTGGNTEAFF. The chain recombines TRBV15 with TRBJ1-1, with 11 bases identical to TRBD1. CDR3 length equals 15 residues. CDR1 is LNHNV, CDR2 YYDKDF, per germline (reference sequence). V was pared by 6 bases and J by 1 base, with 4 bases of the junction left unmatched.

CDR3 sequence reads: CASSQETGQPYGYTF. The CDR3 nucleotides read TGTGCCAGCAGCCAAGAGACAGGGCAACCCTATGGCTACACCTTC. This chain joins TRBV4-2 and TRBJ1-2; 7 positions agree with TRBD1. Germline V gene data show CDR1 as LGHNA and CDR2 as YNFKEQ. The CDR3 contains 15 residues. V was pared by 0 bases and J by 4 bases, with 5 bases of the junction left unmatched.

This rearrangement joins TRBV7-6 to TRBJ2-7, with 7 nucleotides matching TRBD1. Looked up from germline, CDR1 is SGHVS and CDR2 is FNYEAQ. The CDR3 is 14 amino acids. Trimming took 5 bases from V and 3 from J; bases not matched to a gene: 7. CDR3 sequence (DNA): TGTGCCAGCAGCCCAAGACAGGGAAACTACGAGCAGTACTTC. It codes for CASSPRQGNYEQYF.

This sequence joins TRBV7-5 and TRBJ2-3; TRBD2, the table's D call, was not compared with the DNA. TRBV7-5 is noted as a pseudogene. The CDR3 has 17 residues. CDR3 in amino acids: CVRSTARGGYPTDTQYF. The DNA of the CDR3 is TGTGTCAGAAGCACCGCCCGCGGGGGGTATCCCACAGATACGCAGTATTTT.